This T cell receptor (beta chain) was profiled in a study of blood T cells in healthy people across ages. Combining a sample-barcoded 5' primer with a J-beta primer mix, a second PCR ran for about 6 to 11 cycles. TCRdb itself ran the 5' RACE reads through MiXCR, one entry per CDR3 protein. The data hold about 1,500,000 distinct CDR3 sequences, with roughly 27% observed a single time. The CDR3 is 13 amino acids. Looked up from germline, CDR1 is MNHEY and CDR2 is SVGAGI. Trimming shortened V by 7 bases and J by 5 bases, and 15 bases separated the two germline ends. This clonotype was picked up a small number of times.

Sequencing was done on a sample of blood. This TCR was recovered from a woman aged 25 to 39 in good health. This chain joins TRBV6-5 and TRBJ2-7, with D perhaps TRBD2 (6 bases). CDR3 nucleotides: TGTGCCAGCACTACTAGCCCTGATGACGAGCAGTACTTC. This sequence encodes CASTTSPDDEQYF.